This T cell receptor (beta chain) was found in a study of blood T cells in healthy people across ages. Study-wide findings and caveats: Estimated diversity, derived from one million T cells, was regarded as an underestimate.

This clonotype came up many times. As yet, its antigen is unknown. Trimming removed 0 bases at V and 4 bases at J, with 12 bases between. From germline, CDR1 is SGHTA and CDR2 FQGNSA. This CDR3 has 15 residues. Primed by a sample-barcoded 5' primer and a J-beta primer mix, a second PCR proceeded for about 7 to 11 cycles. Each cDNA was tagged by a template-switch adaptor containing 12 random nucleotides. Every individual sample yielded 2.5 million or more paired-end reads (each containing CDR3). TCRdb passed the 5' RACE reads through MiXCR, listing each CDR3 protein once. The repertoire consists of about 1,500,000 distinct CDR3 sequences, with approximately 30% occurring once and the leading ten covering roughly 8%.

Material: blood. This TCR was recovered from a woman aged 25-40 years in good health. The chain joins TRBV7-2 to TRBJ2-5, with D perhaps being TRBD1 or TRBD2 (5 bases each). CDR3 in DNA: TGTGCCAGCAGCTTAGCTCCGGGGCTAGCAGAGACCCAGTACTTC. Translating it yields CASSLAPGLAETQYF.